This TCR beta chain was documented in a study of CD8 T cells in ankylosing spondylitis. Study-wide points: Some motif variants had been reported before (in reactive arthritis synovial fluid and blood). Within matched ankylosing spondylitis synovial fluid, disease-linked clones were reportedly significantly enriched.

V gave up 1 base and J gave up 4 bases, with 13 bases separating them. The CDR3 has 15 residues. Details on this clonotype: Its antigen is undetermined.

5'-RACE, quantitative and with molecular barcodes, yielded the TCR beta libraries. TCRdb analysed the 5' RACE reads with MiXCR anew, one entry per CDR3 protein. Counted here are about 310,000 distinct CDR3 sequences, roughly 20% occurring once; the ten biggest clones make up about 4%. Sequencing was done on a sample of blood, either unsorted or a sorted T cell fraction (not recorded which). The sequence derives from a female donor with ankylosing spondylitis or in good health (not recorded which). The chain recombines TRBV12-3 or TRBV12-4 with TRBJ2-5, with no clear D. CDR3 DNA sequence: TGTGCCAGCAGTTTAGGAGATAGGATAGGAGAGACCCAGTACTTC. Protein sequence: CASSLGDRIGETQYF.